The source of this T cell receptor (beta chain) is a study of beta chain features in type 1 diabetes. V lost 0 bases and J 5 bases, leaving 10 bases between the germline ends. The CDR3 length is 14 residues. Germline values: CDR1 LNHNV, CDR2 YYDKDF (reference sequence). Expressed TCRB transcripts were sequenced after all isolated RNA was converted to cDNA. Sequencing used immunoSEQ multiplex PCR; TCRdb keeps in-frame clones, though not all of them. The sample shows around 300,000 clones, 12% to 15% of them seen only once. Sequenced: central memory CD4+ T cells from blood. The rearrangement joins TRBV15 to TRBJ2-5; the D is unclear. This receptor was taken from a man in his thirties or forties in good health. CDR3 DNA: TGTGCCACCAGCAGAGATACTGGATCGGAGACCCAGTACTTC. As protein: CATSRDTGSETQYF.